The clone carrying this TCR beta chain has just a few counts. The CDR3 is 16 amino acids. Germline assignment: CDR1 SGHNT and CDR2 YYREEE (reference sequence). Trimming removed 4 bases at V and 4 bases at J, with 20 bases between. CD8+ and CD4+ blood T cells underwent TCR beta sequencing. Negative isolation was applied to CD8+ and CD4+ T cells, and FACS enrichment was applied to TEMRA cells. The data derive from a study of CD8 T cells in Susac syndrome. Study at large: Patients with Susac syndrome who were sequenced included roughly 6 with active disease and eight in remission.

An amount of RNA that ranged from roughly 0.45 to 1 ug was reverse transcribed with random hexamers. immunoSEQ multiplex PCR amplified TCR beta CDR3 across 54 Vbeta, 13 Jbeta. MiXCR was run by TCRdb on the immunoSEQ multiplex PCR reads, yielding one entry per CDR3 protein. The sample has 150,000 to 180,000 distinct CDR3 sequences; approximately 95% are singletons. The sequence was collected from a human donor with Susac syndrome. The sample taken for sequencing was CD4+ T cells from PBMCs. V and J are TRBV5-4 and TRBJ2-5; D is tentatively TRBD1 or TRBD2 (5 bases each). Here the CDR3 DNA reads TGTGCCAGCAGCGGTGGGACGGACCGGACCTCAGAGACCCAGTACTTC. Encoded protein: CASSGGTDRTSETQYF.